Listed here are 18 T cell receptor beta chains from one sample, sequenced in a study of blood T cell repertoires in COVID-19. Libraries were prepared by immunoSEQ multiplex PCR; TCRdb keeps only in-frame clonotypes and omits some of them. Counted here are approximately 260,000 clones, about nine tenths occurring once; the ten biggest clones make up about 6%. The sample taken for sequencing was PBMCs or T cells enriched from blood (not recorded which). All receptors derive from a woman aged 25-40 years with acute COVID-19.

The rearrangement joins TRBV11-3 to TRBJ2-1; 10 bases map to TRBD1. The CDR3 loop spans 17 amino acids. Germline loops: CDR1 SGHNT, CDR2 YENEEA. After removal of 1 base from V and 6 bases from J, the junction contained 9 bases not matched to a gene. The CDR3 DNA is TGTGCCAGCAGCTTAGGACAGGGGGCGAATCAGGGCAATGAGCAGTTCTTC. Protein sequence: CASSLGQGANQGNEQFF.

The rearrangement joins TRBV19 to TRBJ2-6; 7 nucleotides match TRBD1. The CDR3 is 21 amino acids. Germline V gene data show CDR1 as LNHDA and CDR2 as SQIVND (reference sequence). With 0 bases clipped from V and 2 bases from J, the junction kept 16 bases outside the gene matches. For the CDR3, the DNA is TGTGCCAGTAGTATAGATGTTGTGACAGGGTCCTCAACCCCTGGGGCCAACGTCCTGACTTTC. Translating gives CASSIDVVTGSSTPGANVLTF.

DNA for the CDR3: TGTGCCAGCAGTTTATACGTGGTAGGGGTCAACGAGCAGTACTTC. Residues: CASSLYVVGVNEQYF. This chain uses TRBV27 with TRBJ2-7; D is possibly TRBD1 (5 bases). Looked up from germline, CDR1 is MNHEY and CDR2 is SMNVEV (reference sequence). The CDR3 runs 15 residues. Trimming stripped 1 base from V and 5 bases from J, with 15 bases between.

The chain recombines TRBV28 with TRBJ1-5; D uncertain. Trimming removed 5 bases from V and 3 bases from J, with 14 bases in between. The germline V gene has CDR1 MDHEN and CDR2 SYDVKM. The CDR3 is made up of 15 amino acids. CDR3 coding DNA: TGTGCCAGCAGTCCCGCCCAGTTATACAATCAGCCCCAGCATTTT. Translating it yields CASSPAQLYNQPQHF.

In its sample, this clone was seen a few times. The rearrangement links TRBV10-3 to TRBJ2-1; possibly TRBD1 for D (6 bases). Germline lookup yields CDR1 ENHRY and CDR2 SYGVKD. Trimming cost V 4 bases and J 7 bases, with 14 bases left between them. CDR3 length: 14 amino acids. The CDR3 loop is CAISGGRTENEQFF. The DNA for the CDR3 is TGTGCCATCAGTGGGGGGCGGACAGAGAATGAGCAGTTCTTC.

The chain couples TRBV9 to TRBJ2-7; 8 bases are a match to TRBD2. The CDR3 has 16 residues. Germline CDR1 is SGDLS and CDR2 is YYNGEE. Trimming removed 0 bases from V and 0 bases from J; junction bases left unmatched: 5. Here the CDR3 DNA reads TGTGCCAGCAGCGTAGATGGCGGGGGGAGCTCCTACGAGCAGTACTTC. Translated: CASSVDGGGSSYEQYF.

This sequence joins TRBV7-8 and TRBJ2-2; D is uncertain. The V gene's germline CDR1 is SGHVS and CDR2 FQNEAQ. V shed 6 bases and J shed 7 bases, with 12 bases lying between them. This CDR3 has 13 residues. The CDR3 coding sequence is TGTGCCAGCAGACTGCTCGAGTTCGGGGAGCTGTTTTTT. This translates into CASRLLEFGELFF.

About this clone itself: One end of the junction varies from germline; a read error may be responsible. J is TRBJ2-2 and V is TRBV5-4; 9 bases map to TRBD1. Germline loops: CDR1 SGHNT, CDR2 YYREEE (reference sequence). This CDR3 comprises 15 residues. The CDR3 DNA reads TGTGCCTGCAGCGTGGGACAGGGCAACACCGGGGAGCTGTTTTTT. Encoded protein: CACSVGQGNTGELFF.

This rearrangement joins TRBV19 to TRBJ1-6; D unclear. The V gene's germline CDR1 is LNHDA and CDR2 SQIVND (reference sequence). V lost 5 bases and J lost 6, with 14 bases in between. This CDR3 is 15 amino acids long. For the CDR3, the DNA is TGTGCCAGTAGTCCCCGACCCGACTTTAATTCACCCCTCCACTTT. It translates to CASSPRPDFNSPLHF. The whole variable domain, filled in from reference TRBV19 and TRBJ1-6, reads DGGITQSPKYLFRKEGQNVTLSCEQNLNHDAMYWYRQDPGQGLRLIYYSQIVNDFQKGDIAEGYSVSREKKESFPLTVTSAQKNPTAFYLCASSPRPDFNSPLHFGNGTRLTVT.

V is TRBV4-3 and J is TRBJ2-2; 7 bases are a match to TRBD1. Germline-derived CDR1 and CDR2 are LGHNA and YSLEER. This CDR3 spans 17 amino acids. V was clipped by 0 bases and J by 3 bases; unmatched bases: 7. The CDR3 region has the DNA TGCGCCAGCAGCCAAGATAAAGGGGGCGCGGACACCGGGGAGCTGTTTTTT. Protein: CASSQDKGGADTGELFF.

V gene TRBV4-3 combines with J gene TRBJ2-3, with D perhaps TRBD2 (5 bases). This CDR3 contains 13 residues. Germline V CDR1 and CDR2: LGHNA, YSLEER. Trimming stripped 3 bases from V and 3 bases from J, with 7 bases between. The DNA of the CDR3 is TGCGCCAGCAGCCATAGAGGGACAGATACGCAGTATTTT. It translates to CASSHRGTDTQYF.

The chain uses TRBV7-9 and TRBJ2-5; tentatively, D is TRBD2 (6 bases). The CDR3 loop spans 18 amino acids. V shed 5 bases and J shed 5 bases, with 27 bases lying between them. Germline CDR1 and CDR2: SEHNR and FQNEAQ (reference sequence). The CDR3 coding sequence is TGTGCCAGCAGCGGGAGGTTTGTCCGGACTTCTAGCCTCGAGACCCAGTACTTC. Amino acid sequence: CASSGRFVRTSSLETQYF.

Remarks on this clone: Distinct nucleotide sequences in the sample also encode this CDR3. The rearrangement links TRBV28 to TRBJ1-5; 8 nucleotides match TRBD1. J lost 4 bases, V lost 5 bases, and 7 bases had no gene match. The CDR3 is 15 amino acids. CDR1 is MDHEN, CDR2 SYDVKM, per germline. The DNA of the CDR3 is TGTGCCAGCAGTCTCGGACAGGGCGGGAATCAGCCCCAGCATTTT. It translates to CASSLGQGGNQPQHF. The complete variable domain, with remaining parts taken from reference TRBV28 and TRBJ1-5, reads DVKVTQSSRYLVKRTGEKVFLECVQDMDHENMFWYRQDPGLGLRLIYFSYDVKMKEKGDIPEGYSVSREKKERFSLILESASTNQTSMYLCASSLGQGGNQPQHFGDGTRLSIL.

The chain uses TRBV30 and TRBJ2-7; a weak D match, TRBD1 (6 bases). Germline V gives CDR1 GTSNPN, CDR2 SVGIG (reference sequence). Trimming removed 3 bases at V and 5 bases at J, with 17 bases between. The CDR3 runs 14 residues. The CDR3 nucleotides are TGTGCCTGGAGCTTGACAGGTGGTAGCGACGAGCAGTACTTC. Translation gives CAWSLTGGSDEQYF.

V gene TRBV28 combines with J gene TRBJ1-3; TRBD1 matches at 8 bases. Germline lookup yields CDR1 MDHEN and CDR2 SYDVKM. This CDR3 is built from 16 residues. Trimming at V came to 4 bases and at J to 1 base, leaving 6 bases not matched to a gene. For the CDR3, the DNA is TGTGCCAGCAGTTCGGGACAGGCCATATCTGGAAACACCATATATTTT. Protein sequence: CASSSGQAISGNTIYF.

The chain has TRBV12-1 and TRBJ1-5; the table assigns TRBD1, which was not confirmed against the DNA. TRBV12-1 is described as a pseudogene. The CDR3 runs to 16 residues. The CDR3 is CASSHATGLGNQPQHF. The DNA of the CDR3 is TGTGCCAGCAGCCACGCGACAGGGCTGGGCAATCAGCCCCAGCATTTT.

The V call is TRBV9, the J call TRBJ2-1; 12 positions match TRBD2. In germline, CDR1 is SGDLS, CDR2 YYNGEE. V shed 4 bases and J 12 bases; nucleotides not matched to a gene: 14. The CDR3 contains 16 residues. Here the CDR3 DNA reads TGTGCCAGCAGCCCCGGTCACGGTTCTAGCGGGAGGGGGCAGTTCTTC. It yields the protein CASSPGHGSSGRGQFF.

The chain joins TRBV27 to TRBJ2-7; 10 nucleotides match TRBD1. The CDR3 is 16 residues long. The junction had 10 bases not matched to a gene; V was cut back by 4 bases and J by 4 bases. Germline values: CDR1 MNHEY, CDR2 SMNVEV (reference sequence). CDR3 nucleotides: TGTGCCAGCAGTTCAAACCGGGACAGGGGAAAGTACGAGCAGTACTTC. It is translated as CASSSNRDRGKYEQYF.